The present TCR beta chain was sequenced within a study of blood T cell repertoires in COVID-19. Germline CDR1 MNHEY, CDR2 SMNVEV (reference sequence). The CDR3 consists of 15 residues. The trim removed 8 bases at V and 7 bases at J, leaving 11 bases unmatched. Measured with immunoSEQ multiplex PCR; TCRdb has only the in-frame clones, and not every one. Found here are about 140,000 clones, 60% to 80% of them singletons; the top ten hold 8.6%. The clonotype was recovered from a man between 50 and 59 years old with active or convalescent COVID-19. Sequenced: peripheral blood. The chain carries TRBV27 and TRBJ2-2; TRBD1 matches at 9 bases. The CDR3 loop is CASQSQGARVGELFF. The CDR3 coding sequence is TGTGCCAGCCAATCACAGGGGGCGCGGGTCGGGGAGCTGTTTTTT.